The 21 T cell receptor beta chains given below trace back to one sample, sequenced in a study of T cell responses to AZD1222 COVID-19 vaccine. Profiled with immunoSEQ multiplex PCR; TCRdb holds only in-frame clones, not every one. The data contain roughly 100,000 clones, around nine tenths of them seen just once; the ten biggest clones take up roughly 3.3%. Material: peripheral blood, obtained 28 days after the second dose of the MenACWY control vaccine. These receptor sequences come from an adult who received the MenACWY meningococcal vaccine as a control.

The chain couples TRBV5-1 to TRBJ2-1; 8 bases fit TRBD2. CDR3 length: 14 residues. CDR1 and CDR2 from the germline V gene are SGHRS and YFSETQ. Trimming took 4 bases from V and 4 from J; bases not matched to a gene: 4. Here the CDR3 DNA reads TGCGCCAGCAGCACGGGGGGGAGTTACAATGAGCAGTTCTTC. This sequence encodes CASSTGGSYNEQFF. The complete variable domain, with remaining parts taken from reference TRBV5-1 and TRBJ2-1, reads KAGVTQTPRYLIKTRGQQVTLSCSPISGHRSVSWYQQTPGQGLQFLFEYFSETQRNKGNFPGRFSGRQFSNSRSEMNVSTLELGDSALYLCASSTGGSYNEQFFGPGTRLTVL.

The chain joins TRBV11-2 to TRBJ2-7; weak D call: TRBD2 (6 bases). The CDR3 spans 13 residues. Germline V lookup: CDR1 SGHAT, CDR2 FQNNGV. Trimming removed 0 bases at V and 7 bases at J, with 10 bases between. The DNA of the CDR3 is TGTGCCAGCAGCTTAGACCTGGGAGGTGAGCAGTACTTC. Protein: CASSLDLGGEQYF.

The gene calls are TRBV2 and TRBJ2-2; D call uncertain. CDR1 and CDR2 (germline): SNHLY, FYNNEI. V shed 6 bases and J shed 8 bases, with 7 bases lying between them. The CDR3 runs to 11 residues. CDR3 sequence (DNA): TGTGCCAGCAGGTGGCGGGGGGAGCTGTTTTTT. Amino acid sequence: CASRWRGELFF. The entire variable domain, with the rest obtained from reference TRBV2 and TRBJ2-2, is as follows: EPEVTQTPSHQVTQMGQEVILRCVPISNHLYFYWYRQILGQKVEFLVSFYNNEISEKSEIFDDQFSVERPDGSNFTLKIRSTKLEDSAMYFCASRWRGELFFGEGSRLTVL.

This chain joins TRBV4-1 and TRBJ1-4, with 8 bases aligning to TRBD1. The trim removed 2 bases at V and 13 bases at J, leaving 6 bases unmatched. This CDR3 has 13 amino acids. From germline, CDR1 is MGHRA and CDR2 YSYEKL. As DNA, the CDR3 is TGCGCCAGCAGCCAACCGACAGGGGAACGACTGTTTTTT. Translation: CASSQPTGERLFF.

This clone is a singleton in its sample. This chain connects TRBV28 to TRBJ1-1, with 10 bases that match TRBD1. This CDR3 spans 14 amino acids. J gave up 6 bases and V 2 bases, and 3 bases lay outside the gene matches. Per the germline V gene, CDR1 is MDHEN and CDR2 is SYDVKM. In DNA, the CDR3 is TGTGCCAGCAGTTTACGGGACAGGGGTGCTGAAGCTTTCTTT. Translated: CASSLRDRGAEAFF.

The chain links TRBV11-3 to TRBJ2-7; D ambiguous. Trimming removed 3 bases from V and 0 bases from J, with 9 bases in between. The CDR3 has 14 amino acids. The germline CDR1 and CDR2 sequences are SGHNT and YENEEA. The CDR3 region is CASSFDGSSYEQYF. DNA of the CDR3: TGTGCCAGCAGCTTTGACGGCAGCTCCTACGAGCAGTACTTC.

The CDR3 region is CASNFQGPEKLFF. The CDR3 DNA reads as TGTGCCAGCAACTTCCAGGGACCTGAAAAACTGTTTTTT. V usage is TRBV2 and J usage is TRBJ1-4; D possibly corresponds to TRBD1 (5 bases). Deletions cut 7 bases from V and 7 bases from J, with 13 bases between. There are 13 residues in the CDR3. Germline V gives CDR1 SNHLY, CDR2 FYNNEI. Drawing the rest from reference TRBV2 and TRBJ1-4, the complete variable domain is EPEVTQTPSHQVTQMGQEVILRCVPISNHLYFYWYRQILGQKVEFLVSFYNNEISEKSEIFDDQFSVERPDGSNFTLKIRSTKLEDSAMYFCASNFQGPEKLFFGSGTQLSVL.

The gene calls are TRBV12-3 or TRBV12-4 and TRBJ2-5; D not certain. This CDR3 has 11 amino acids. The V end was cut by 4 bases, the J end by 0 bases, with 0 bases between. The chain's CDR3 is CASSYQETQYF. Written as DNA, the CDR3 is TGTGCCAGCAGTTACCAAGAGACCCAGTACTTC.

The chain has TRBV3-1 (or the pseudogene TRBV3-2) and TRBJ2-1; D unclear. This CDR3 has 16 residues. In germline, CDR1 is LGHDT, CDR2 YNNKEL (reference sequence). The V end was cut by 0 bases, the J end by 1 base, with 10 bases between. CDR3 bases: TGTGCCAGCAGCCAAGACGTGGCGTATTCCTACAATGAGCAGTTCTTC. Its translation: CASSQDVAYSYNEQFF.

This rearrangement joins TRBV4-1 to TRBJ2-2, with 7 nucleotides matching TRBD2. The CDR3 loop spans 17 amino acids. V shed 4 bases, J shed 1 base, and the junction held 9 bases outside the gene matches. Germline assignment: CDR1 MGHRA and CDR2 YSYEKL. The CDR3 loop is CASSPFPSGVNTGELFF. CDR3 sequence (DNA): TGCGCCAGCAGCCCGTTCCCCAGCGGGGTGAACACCGGGGAGCTGTTTTTT.

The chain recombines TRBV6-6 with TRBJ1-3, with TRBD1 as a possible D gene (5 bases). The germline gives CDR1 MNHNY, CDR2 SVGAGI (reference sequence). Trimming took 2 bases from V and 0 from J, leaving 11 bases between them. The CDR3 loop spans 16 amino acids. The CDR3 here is CASSYRGDSSGNTIYF. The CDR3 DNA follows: TGTGCCAGCAGTTACAGGGGAGATAGCTCTGGAAACACCATATATTTT.

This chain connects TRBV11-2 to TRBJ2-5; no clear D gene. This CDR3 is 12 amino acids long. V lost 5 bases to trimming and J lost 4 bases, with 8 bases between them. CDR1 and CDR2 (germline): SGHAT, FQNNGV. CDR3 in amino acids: CASSREVETQYF. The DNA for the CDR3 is TGTGCCAGCAGCCGCGAAGTAGAGACCCAGTACTTC.

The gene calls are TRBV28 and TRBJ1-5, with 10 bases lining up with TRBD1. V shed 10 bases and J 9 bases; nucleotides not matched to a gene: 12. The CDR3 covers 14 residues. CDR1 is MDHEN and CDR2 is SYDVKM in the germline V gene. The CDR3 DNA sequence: TGTGCCATCCCGGGACAGGGGTCTTCTTGGCCCCAGCATTTT. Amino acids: CAIPGQGSSWPQHF.

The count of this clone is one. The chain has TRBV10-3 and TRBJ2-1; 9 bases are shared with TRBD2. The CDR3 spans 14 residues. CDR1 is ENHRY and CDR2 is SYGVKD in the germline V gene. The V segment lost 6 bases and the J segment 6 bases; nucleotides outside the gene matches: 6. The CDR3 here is CAIRPGLAGNEQFF. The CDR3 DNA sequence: TGTGCCATCAGACCGGGACTAGCTGGCAATGAGCAGTTCTTC.

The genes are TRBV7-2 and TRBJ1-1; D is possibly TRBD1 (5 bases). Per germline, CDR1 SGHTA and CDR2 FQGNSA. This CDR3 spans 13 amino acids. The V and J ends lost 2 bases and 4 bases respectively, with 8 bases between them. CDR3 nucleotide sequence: TGTGCCAGCAGCTTACAGGGTACCACTGAAGCTTTCTTT. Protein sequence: CASSLQGTTEAFF.

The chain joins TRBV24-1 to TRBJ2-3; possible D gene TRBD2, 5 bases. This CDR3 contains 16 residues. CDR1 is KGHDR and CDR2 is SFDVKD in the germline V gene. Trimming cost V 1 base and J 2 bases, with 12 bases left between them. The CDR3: CATSDFLASATDTQYF. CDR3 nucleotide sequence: TGTGCCACCAGTGATTTCCTAGCTTCTGCCACAGATACGCAGTATTTT.

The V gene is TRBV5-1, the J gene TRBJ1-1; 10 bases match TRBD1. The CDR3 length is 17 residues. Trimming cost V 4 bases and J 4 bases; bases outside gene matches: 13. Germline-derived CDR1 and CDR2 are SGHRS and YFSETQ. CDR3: CASSITGTGVGGTEAFF. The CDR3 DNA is TGCGCCAGCAGCATAACCGGGACAGGGGTGGGTGGCACTGAAGCTTTCTTT.

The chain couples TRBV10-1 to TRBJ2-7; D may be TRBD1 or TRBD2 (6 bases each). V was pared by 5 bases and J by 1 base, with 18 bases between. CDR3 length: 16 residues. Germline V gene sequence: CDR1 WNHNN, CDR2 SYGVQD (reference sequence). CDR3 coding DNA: TGCGCCAGCAGTCCCAAGGGGGGAAGGGGGTCCTACGAGCAGTACTTC. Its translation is CASSPKGGRGSYEQYF.

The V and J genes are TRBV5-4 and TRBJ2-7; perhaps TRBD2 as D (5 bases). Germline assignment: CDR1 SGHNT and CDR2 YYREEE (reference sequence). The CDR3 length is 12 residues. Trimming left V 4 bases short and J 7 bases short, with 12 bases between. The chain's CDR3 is CASSPEVGEQYF. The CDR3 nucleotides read TGTGCCAGCAGCCCGGAGGTGGGGGAGCAGTACTTC.

The CDR3 bases are TGTGCCAGCAGTCCCAGGACAGCTAACACTGAAGCTTTCTTT. It encodes CASSPRTANTEAFF. The chain combines TRBV6-5 with TRBJ1-1; D perhaps matches TRBD1 (6 bases). Germline assignment: CDR1 MNHEY and CDR2 SVGAGI. The CDR3 is 14 residues long. V lost 5 bases and J lost 2, with 12 bases in between.

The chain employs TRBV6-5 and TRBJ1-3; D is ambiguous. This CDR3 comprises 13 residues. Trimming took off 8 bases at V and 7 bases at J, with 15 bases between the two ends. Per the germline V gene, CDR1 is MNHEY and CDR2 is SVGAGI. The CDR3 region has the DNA TGTGCCAGCGGGGAATCCTTTGCCAACACCATATATTTT. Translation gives CASGESFANTIYF.